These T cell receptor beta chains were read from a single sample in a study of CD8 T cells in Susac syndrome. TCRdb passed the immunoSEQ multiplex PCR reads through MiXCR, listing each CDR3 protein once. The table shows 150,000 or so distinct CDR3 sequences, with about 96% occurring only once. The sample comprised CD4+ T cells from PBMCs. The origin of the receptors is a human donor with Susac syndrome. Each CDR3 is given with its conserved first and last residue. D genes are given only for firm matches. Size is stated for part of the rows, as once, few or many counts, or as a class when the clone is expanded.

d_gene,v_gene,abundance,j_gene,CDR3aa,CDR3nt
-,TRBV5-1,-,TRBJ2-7,CASSLETWGYEQYF,TGCGCCAGCAGCTTGGAGACATGGGGCTACGAGCAGTACTTC
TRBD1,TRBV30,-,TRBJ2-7,CAWSVGGPVYEQYF,TGTGCCTGGAGTGTAGGGGGCCCGGTCTACGAGCAGTACTTC
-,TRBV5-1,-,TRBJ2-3,CASRGPNTDTQYF,TGCGCCAGCAGAGGCCCTAACACAGATACGCAGTATTTT
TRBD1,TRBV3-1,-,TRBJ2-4,CASSQETGGPKNIQYF,TGTGCCAGCAGCCAAGAGACAGGGGGGCCCAAAAACATTCAGTACTTC
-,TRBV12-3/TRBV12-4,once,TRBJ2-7,CASGKRAETYEQYF,TGTGCCAGCGGTAAAAGGGCGGAAACCTACGAGCAGTACTTC
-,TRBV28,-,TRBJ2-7,CASSFGVYEQYF,TGTGCCAGCAGTTTCGGGGTCTACGAGCAGTACTTC
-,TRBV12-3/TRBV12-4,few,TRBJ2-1,CASSPGPNEQFF,TGTGCCAGCAGTCCAGGTCCCAATGAGCAGTTCTTC
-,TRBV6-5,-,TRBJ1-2,CASGGHAFGGYTF,TGTGCCAGTGGGGGACACGCCTTTGGAGGCTACACCTTC
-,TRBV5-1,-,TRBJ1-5,CASSLYPGNQPQHF,TGCGCCAGCAGCTTGTATCCGGGGAATCAGCCCCAGCATTTT
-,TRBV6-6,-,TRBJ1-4,CASRPSMFSEKLFF,TGTGCCAGCAGACCCAGTATGTTTAGTGAAAAACTGTTTTTT
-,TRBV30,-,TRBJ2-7,CAWSRKRPEEQYF,TGTGCCTGGAGTCGTAAACGCCCGGAGGAGCAGTACTTC
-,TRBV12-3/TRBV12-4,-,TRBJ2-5,CASSLGGQEETQYF,TGTGCCAGCAGTTTAGGCGGGCAAGAAGAGACCCAGTACTTC
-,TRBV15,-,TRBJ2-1,CATRVGMSSYNEQFF,TGTGCCACCAGGGTGGGCATGAGCTCCTACAATGAGCAGTTCTTC
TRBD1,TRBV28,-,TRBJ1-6,CASSGQGNSPLHF,TGTGCCAGCAGCGGACAGGGGAATTCACCCCTCCACTTT
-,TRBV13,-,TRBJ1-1,CASTLSKNTEAFF,TGTGCCAGCACCCTGTCCAAGAACACTGAAGCTTTCTTT
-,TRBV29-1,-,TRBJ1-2,CSVMDNYGYTF,TGCAGCGTTATGGACAACTATGGCTACACCTTC
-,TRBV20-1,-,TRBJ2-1,CSAAGLASHNEQFF,TGCAGTGCTGCTGGTCTAGCTTCTCACAATGAGCAGTTCTTC
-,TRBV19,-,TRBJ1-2,CASSDAPNYGYTF,TGTGCCAGTAGTGATGCGCCTAACTATGGCTACACCTTC
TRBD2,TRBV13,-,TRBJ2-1,CASSLRAGGTTVMDNEQFF,TGTGCCAGCAGCTTACGGGCGGGAGGGACGACTGTGATGGACAATGAGCAGTTCTTC
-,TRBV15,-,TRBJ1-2,CATSRGQVYGYTF,TGTGCCACCAGCAGAGGACAGGTATATGGCTACACCTTC
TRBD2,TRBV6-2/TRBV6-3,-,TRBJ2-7,CASSYSGLAGVEQYF,TGTGCCAGCAGTTACAGCGGACTAGCGGGAGTCGAGCAGTACTTC
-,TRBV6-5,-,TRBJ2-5,CASRGSHQETQYF,TGTGCCAGCCGGGGGAGCCACCAAGAGACCCAGTACTTC
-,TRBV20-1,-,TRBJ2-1,CSALGVQGEQFF,TGCAGTGCATTGGGGGTTCAGGGTGAGCAGTTCTTC
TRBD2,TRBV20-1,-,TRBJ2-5,CSAVTSGRLQETQYF,TGCAGTGCGGTTACTAGCGGGAGGCTCCAAGAGACCCAGTACTTC
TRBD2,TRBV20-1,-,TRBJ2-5,CSASGGLAGETQYF,TGCAGTGCCAGCGGGGGGTTGGCTGGGGAGACCCAGTACTTC
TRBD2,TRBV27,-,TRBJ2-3,CASSTTSGATDTQYF,TGTGCCAGCAGTACGACTAGCGGGGCGACAGATACGCAGTATTTT
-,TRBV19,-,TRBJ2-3,CASSSTTTRTDTQYF,TGTGCCAGTAGTTCGACAACAACTCGCACAGATACGCAGTATTTT
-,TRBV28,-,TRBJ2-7,CASSLSYRSYEQYF,TGTGCCAGCAGTTTATCGTACAGATCCTACGAGCAGTACTTC
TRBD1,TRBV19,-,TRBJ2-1,CATQGQGAPSSYNEQFF,TGTGCCACCCAAGGACAGGGCGCCCCAAGCTCCTACAATGAGCAGTTCTTC
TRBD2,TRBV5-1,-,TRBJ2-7,CASSLRLAGGTYEQYF,TGCGCCAGCAGCTTGAGGCTAGCGGGAGGGACCTACGAGCAGTACTTC
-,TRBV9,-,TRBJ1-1,CASSSDGGLEAFF,TGTGCCAGCAGTTCGGACGGGGGGCTAGAAGCTTTCTTT
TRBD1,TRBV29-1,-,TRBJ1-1,CSGGQLNTEAFF,TGCAGCGGGGGACAGTTGAACACTGAAGCTTTCTTT
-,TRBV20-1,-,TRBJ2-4,CSAQLTQAGTKNIQYF,TGCAGTGCCCAACTAACTCAGGCGGGGACCAAAAACATTCAGTACTTC
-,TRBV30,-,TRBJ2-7,CAWWGGGTYEQYF,TGTGCCTGGTGGGGAGGCGGAACCTACGAGCAGTACTTC
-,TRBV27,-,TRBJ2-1,CASRAAGGNEQFF,TGTGCCAGCCGGGCCGCTGGAGGGAATGAGCAGTTCTTC
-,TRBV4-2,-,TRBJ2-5,CASSQLGSGSSEQETQYF,TGTGCCAGCAGCCAACTGGGCTCGGGGAGTTCGGAGCAAGAGACCCAGTACTTC
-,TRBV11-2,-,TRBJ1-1,CASSSKQVNTEAFF,TGTGCCAGCAGCTCGAAGCAGGTAAACACTGAAGCTTTCTTT
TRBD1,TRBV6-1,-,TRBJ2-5,CARDPGQGAETQYF,TGTGCCAGAGATCCGGGACAGGGAGCAGAGACCCAGTACTTC
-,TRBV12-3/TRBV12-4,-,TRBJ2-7,CASSPAGPVYEQYF,TGTGCCAGCAGTCCCGCGGGCCCGGTGTACGAGCAGTACTTC
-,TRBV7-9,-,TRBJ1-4,CASSLGSQGPKEKLFF,TGTGCCAGCAGCTTAGGTTCACAGGGACCTAAAGAAAAACTGTTTTTT
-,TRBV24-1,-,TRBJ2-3,CATSDGADTQYF,TGTGCCACCAGTGATGGGGCAGATACGCAGTATTTT
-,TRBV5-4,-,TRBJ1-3,CASSSAIQGNTIYF,TGTGCCAGCAGCTCGGCTATTCAGGGAAACACCATATATTTT
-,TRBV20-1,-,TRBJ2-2,CSASVLGELFF,TGCAGTGCCAGTGTCTTAGGGGAGCTGTTTTTT
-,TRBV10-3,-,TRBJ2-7,CAISESRHYEQYF,TGTGCCATCAGTGAGTCTCGTCACTACGAGCAGTACTTC
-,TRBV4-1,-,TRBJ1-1,CASSQDTGRNTEAFF,TGCGCCAGCAGCCAAGATACAGGGAGAAACACTGAAGCTTTCTTT
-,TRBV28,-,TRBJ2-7,CASSGPALREQYF,TGTGCCAGCAGCGGACCGGCTCTGAGAGAGCAGTACTTC
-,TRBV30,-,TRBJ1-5,CAWSGAGNQPQHF,TGTGCCTGGAGTGGGGCCGGCAATCAGCCCCAGCATTTT
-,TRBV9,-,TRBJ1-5,CASSPLTGARPQHF,TGTGCCAGCAGCCCGCTTACCGGGGCTCGGCCCCAGCATTTT
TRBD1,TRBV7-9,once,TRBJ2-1,CASSPIVGINRGTYNEQFF,TGTGCCAGCAGCCCTATCGTAGGGATAAACAGGGGGACTTACAATGAGCAGTTCTTC
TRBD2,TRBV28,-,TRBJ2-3,CASSSRTSGRADTQYF,TGTGCCAGCAGTTCCCGGACGAGCGGGAGGGCGGATACGCAGTATTTT
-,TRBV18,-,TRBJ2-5,CASSQSRNQETQYF,TGTGCCAGCTCACAGAGCAGGAACCAAGAGACCCAGTACTTC
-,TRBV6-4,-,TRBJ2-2,CASRGANGELFF,TGTGCCAGCAGAGGGGCTAACGGGGAGCTGTTTTTT
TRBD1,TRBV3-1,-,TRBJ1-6,CASSQDSTGVMNSPLHF,TGTGCCAGCAGCCAAGACTCGACAGGGGTGATGAATTCACCCCTCCACTTT